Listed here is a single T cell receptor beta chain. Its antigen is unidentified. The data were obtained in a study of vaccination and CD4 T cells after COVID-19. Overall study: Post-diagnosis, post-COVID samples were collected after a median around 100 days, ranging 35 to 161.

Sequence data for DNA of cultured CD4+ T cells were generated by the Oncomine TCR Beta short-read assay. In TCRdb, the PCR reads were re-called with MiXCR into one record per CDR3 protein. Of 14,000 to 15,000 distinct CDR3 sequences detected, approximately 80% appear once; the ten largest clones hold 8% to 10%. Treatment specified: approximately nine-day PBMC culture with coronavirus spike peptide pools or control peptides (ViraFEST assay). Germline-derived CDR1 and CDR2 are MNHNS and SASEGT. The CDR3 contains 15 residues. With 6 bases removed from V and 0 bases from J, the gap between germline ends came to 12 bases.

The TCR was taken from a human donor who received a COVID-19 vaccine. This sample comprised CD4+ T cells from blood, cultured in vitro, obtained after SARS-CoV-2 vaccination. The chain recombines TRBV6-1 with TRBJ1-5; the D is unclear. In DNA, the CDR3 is TGTGCCAGCAGCAGCGAGGGAAATAGCAATCAGCCCCAGCATTTT. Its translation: CASSSEGNSNQPQHF.